This T cell receptor (beta chain) was captured by sequencing in a study of T-cell reconstitution after alpha-beta-depleted transplantation in children. Unique molecular identifiers were built into the TCRbeta library. TCRdb itself ran the PCR reads through MiXCR, one entry per CDR3 protein. The table has approximately 640,000 distinct CDR3 sequences, roughly 17% seen once. J was trimmed by 3 bases and V by 5 bases; bases with no gene match: 1. CDR3 size: 13 residues. This clonotype was recorded many times. The chain combines TRBV12-3 or TRBV12-4 with TRBJ1-5, with 7 bases fitting TRBD1. The receptor was isolated from a human donor who donated a stem cell graft to a child with acute myeloid leukemia. Sequences were derived from PBMCs from the stem cell graft donor, sampled from the stem cell graft. CDR3 DNA: TGTGCCAGCAGTGGACAGGTCAATCAGCCCCAGCATTTT. Amino acid sequence: CASSGQVNQPQHF.